The 2 T cell receptor beta chains given below trace back to one sample, sequenced in a study of T cell responses to AZD1222 COVID-19 vaccine. Sequencing was performed with immunoSEQ multiplex PCR; in TCRdb, only in-frame clones are kept and a portion is missing. The data show approximately 120,000 clones, approximately 88% seen once. Sequencing used peripheral blood, obtained on day 0 of AZD1222 vaccination. Receptors originate from an adult in good health.

The rearrangement links TRBV4-2 to TRBJ2-7, with D possibly being TRBD1 (7 bases). CDR3 size: 16 residues. Germline loops: CDR1 LGHNA, CDR2 YNFKEQ. The V end lost 0 bases, the J end lost 4 bases, and 16 bases lay between the germline ends. The DNA of the CDR3 is TGTGCCAGCAGCCAAGATATAGGGGCAGGGGGGTACGAGCAGTACTTC. It codes for CASSQDIGAGGYEQYF.

In DNA, the CDR3 is TGTGCCAGCAGCCAAGGACAGGGTTATAATGAGCAGTTCTTC. Translated, it gives CASSQGQGYNEQFF. The rearrangement joins TRBV4-2 to TRBJ2-1, with 7 nucleotides matching TRBD1. The CDR3 length is 14 residues. Losses at the gene ends were 1 base for V and 7 bases for J; bases not matched to a gene: 4. Germline values: CDR1 LGHNA, CDR2 YNFKEQ.